The entry that follows covers one T cell receptor beta chain sequence. Its antigen specificity is not known. No quality values exist for individual bases; no much larger clone is one base distant. This sample was included in a study of blood T cell repertoires in COVID-19 (dated by TCRdb to 2020 to 2022). Regarding the research as a whole: Collaborator samples came from the United States, Italy and Spain and covered acute and convalescent phases of COVID-19. Samples came from the ongoing ImmuneRACE study (first 160 participants) plus 1,254 subjects from 6 global collaborators. The repertoires were released in a freely available public database meant as a resource for research on the immune response to SARS-CoV-2. The material from the prospective study consisted of cDNA or gDNA derived from T cells, B-cell-depleted T cells, or PBMCs. HLA class I and class II types, where available, came from metadata supplied by the sample provider rather than from assay-based typing. The dataset comprised deeply sampled blood TCRbeta repertoires from subjects exposed to, actively infected with, or recovered from COVID-19. Sample metadata almost always included a de-identified subject ID, COVID-19 status, age in years and sex. Study-wide conclusions, independent of this receptor: The amount of clinical and demographic metadata varied by source and participant and was provided uncurated.

Reading the germline V gene gives CDR1 SQVTM and CDR2 ANQGSEA. The CDR3 holds 14 amino acids from the cysteine to the phenylalanine. The sequence is cut down to CDR3 DNA, 42 bases in frame from base 1. Ends trimmed: V by 5 bases, J by 2 bases; bases unmatched to a gene: 5. Participants in the prospective study were enrolled through a virtual design, were aged roughly 18 to 100 years, and lived in about 25 United States geographic areas. In the prospective study, participants were assigned to cohorts based on the clinical history participants reported in a screening survey and a study questionnaire. Recovered participants in ImmuneRACE Cohort 3 were defined as having two consecutive negative NP/OP PCR tests, clearance from a healthcare professional, or resolution of symptoms. In the prospective study, mobile phlebotomists collected whole blood, serum and a nasopharyngeal or oropharyngeal swab from each participant. Prospective study participants could optionally give additional blood draws and questionnaires over a roughly 2-month period. Before DNA extraction, prospective study blood samples were shipped either frozen or at room temperature.

TCRbeta CDR3 regions were amplified from genomic DNA using the immunoSEQ Assay, a bias-controlled multiplex PCR. Per the authors' processing: Nucleated cell counts per sample were estimated from amplification of reference gene primers within the assay. Sequence reads were collapsed and filtered to measure the absolute abundance of every unique TCRbeta CDR3 rearrangement. Productive Simpson clonality was computed per sample as the square root of Simpson's diversity index over productive rearrangements. TCRdb carries this immuneACCESS record with in-frame sequences only. Its versions omit some clonotypes, under half of them owing to an unresolved V gene in the studies checked, with the rest unexplained. D and trimming were read from the DNA, whereas the V and J calls and clone size are those reported in that table. The sample yields about 200,000 clones; 85% to 90% were counted once. The ten largest account for 1.2% of the sample.

This chain is built from TRBV29-1 and TRBJ1-5, and TRBD1 matches 8 of the central bases. Sequencing was carried out using PBMCs or T cells enriched from blood (not recorded which). The sequence was collected from a man aged 25-45 years who had recovered from COVID-19. The nucleotide sequence is TGCAGCGTTCGACAGGGGTACGGCAATCAGCCCCAGCATTTT. It translates as CSVRQGYGNQPQHF.